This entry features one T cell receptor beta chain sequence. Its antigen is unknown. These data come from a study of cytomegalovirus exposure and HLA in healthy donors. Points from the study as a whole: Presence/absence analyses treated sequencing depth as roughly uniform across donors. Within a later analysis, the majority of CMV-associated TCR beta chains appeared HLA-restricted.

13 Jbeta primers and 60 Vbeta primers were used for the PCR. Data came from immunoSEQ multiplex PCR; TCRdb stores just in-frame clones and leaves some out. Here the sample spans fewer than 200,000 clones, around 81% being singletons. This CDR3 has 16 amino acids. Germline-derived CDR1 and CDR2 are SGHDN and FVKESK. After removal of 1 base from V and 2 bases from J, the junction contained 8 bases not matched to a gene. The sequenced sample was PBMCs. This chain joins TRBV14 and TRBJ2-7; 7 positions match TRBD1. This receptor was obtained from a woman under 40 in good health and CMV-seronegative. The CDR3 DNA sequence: TGTGCCAGCAGCCAAGTAGGGACAGACAGCGCCTACGAGCAGTACTTC. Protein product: CASSQVGTDSAYEQYF.